The source of this T cell receptor (beta chain) is a study of STAT5B mutations in CD4+ large granular lymphocyte leukemia. Clones were sequenced by immunoSEQ multiplex PCR, and TCRdb holds only the in-frame ones, with some missing. The sample has about 30,000 clones, around nine tenths seen once; the top ten hold roughly 3.2%. Germline V gives CDR1 SGHAT, CDR2 FQNNGV. The CDR3 spans 16 residues. V shed 4 bases, J shed 3 bases, and the junction held 4 bases outside the gene matches. The receptor was isolated from a human donor in good health. Sequenced sample: CD4+ T cells from blood buffy coats. The genes are TRBV11-2 and TRBJ2-2; 11 bases line up with TRBD2. The DNA of the CDR3 is TGTGCCAGCAGCTCAGCGGGACTAGCGGACACCGGGGAGCTGTTTTTT. Translated, it gives CASSSAGLADTGELFF. The full variable domain, in which reference TRBV11-2 and TRBJ2-2 provide the parts outside the CDR3, is EAGVAQSPRYKIIEKRQSVAFWCNPISGHATLYWYQQILGQGPKLLIQFQNNGVVDDSQLPKDRFSAERLKGVDSTLKIQPAKLEDSAVYLCASSSAGLADTGELFFGEGSRLTVL.